This is a list of T cell receptor beta chains from one sample in a study of T cells after yellow fever vaccination. TCRdb passed the 5' RACE reads through MiXCR, listing each CDR3 protein once. Among roughly 350,000 distinct CDR3 sequences, over 4% were seen once, and the ten largest hold approximately 25%. The sample in question was PBMCs, obtained 5 days after the yellow fever booster vaccination. These receptor sequences come from a man between 18 and 35 years old who received the YFV17D yellow fever vaccine. Both conserved end residues are part of each CDR3. Each record gives: CDR3 DNA, CDR3 protein, V gene, clone size, D gene, J gene. D genes are given only for firm matches. Clone size, where shown, is once, few, many, or a class for clones that have expanded.

CDR3 DNA: TGTGCCAGCAGCGTAGACAGACTCGCTAACTATGGCTACACCTTC
CDR3 protein: CASSVDRLANYGYTF
V gene: TRBV7-8
clone size: -
D gene: -
J gene: TRBJ1-2

CDR3 DNA: TGTGCCAGCAGTTACCCGGGGTATGGCTACACCTTC
CDR3 protein: CASSYPGYGYTF
V gene: TRBV6-5
clone size: few
D gene: -
J gene: TRBJ1-2

CDR3 DNA: TGTGCCAGCAGTTACGGGGTTTCCGGGGAGCTGTTTTTT
CDR3 protein: CASSYGVSGELFF
V gene: TRBV6-2/TRBV6-3
clone size: many
D gene: -
J gene: TRBJ2-2

CDR3 DNA: TGTGCCAGCAGCGGAATACAGGGGGCTGAGACCCAGTACTTC
CDR3 protein: CASSGIQGAETQYF
V gene: TRBV5-6
clone size: many
D gene: TRBD1
J gene: TRBJ2-5

CDR3 DNA: TGTGCCACCAGTGATTTGCACCTGGCGCAGGGGAACGGGGAGCTGTTTTTT
CDR3 protein: CATSDLHLAQGNGELFF
V gene: TRBV24-1
clone size: -
D gene: -
J gene: TRBJ2-2

CDR3 DNA: TGCGCCAGCAGCTGGGGGGGAGGGACCAATGAGCAGTTCTTC
CDR3 protein: CASSWGGGTNEQFF
V gene: TRBV5-1
clone size: -
D gene: TRBD2
J gene: TRBJ2-1

CDR3 DNA: TGCGCCAGCAGCTTGGAACAGGCCTACAATGAGCAGTTCTTC
CDR3 protein: CASSLEQAYNEQFF
V gene: TRBV5-1
clone size: many
D gene: -
J gene: TRBJ2-1

CDR3 DNA: TGTGCCAGCAGAGGGAGCGGGGGGGCGGGAACCGGGGAGCTGTTTTTT
CDR3 protein: CASRGSGGAGTGELFF
V gene: TRBV6-6
clone size: many
D gene: TRBD2
J gene: TRBJ2-2

CDR3 DNA: TGTGCCAGCAGCTTAGGGTCCACTGAAGCTTTCTTT
CDR3 protein: CASSLGSTEAFF
V gene: TRBV7-9
clone size: many
D gene: -
J gene: TRBJ1-1

CDR3 DNA: TGCAGTGCTAGGAGCCATGAACTCCCCGGGGAGCTGTTTTTT
CDR3 protein: CSARSHELPGELFF
V gene: TRBV20-1
clone size: -
D gene: -
J gene: TRBJ2-2

CDR3 DNA: TGTGCCAGCAGTGAAGGGCCCTACAATGAGCAGTTCTTC
CDR3 protein: CASSEGPYNEQFF
V gene: TRBV6-1
clone size: -
D gene: -
J gene: TRBJ2-1

CDR3 DNA: TGTGCCAGCAGTTACGGGAGGGTCCCTGGAAACACCATATATTTT
CDR3 protein: CASSYGRVPGNTIYF
V gene: TRBV6-6
clone size: -
D gene: -
J gene: TRBJ1-3

CDR3 DNA: TGCGCCAGCAGCAACCTAGCGGGGAGCTTCGAGCAGTACTTC
CDR3 protein: CASSNLAGSFEQYF
V gene: TRBV5-1
clone size: -
D gene: TRBD2
J gene: TRBJ2-7

CDR3 DNA: TGTGCCAGCACCCTCAGCAGGGGGCAAGAGACCCAGTACTTC
CDR3 protein: CASTLSRGQETQYF
V gene: TRBV7-8
clone size: -
D gene: TRBD1
J gene: TRBJ2-5

CDR3 DNA: TGTGCCAGCAGGCTCAGCGCGAACACCGGGGAGCTGTTTTTT
CDR3 protein: CASRLSANTGELFF
V gene: TRBV5-5
clone size: -
D gene: -
J gene: TRBJ2-2

CDR3 DNA: TGTGCCAGCAGCTATGACAGGGCCGGGGAGCTGTTTTTT
CDR3 protein: CASSYDRAGELFF
V gene: TRBV12-3/TRBV12-4
clone size: few
D gene: TRBD1
J gene: TRBJ2-2